Listed here are 9 T cell receptor beta chains from one sample, sequenced in a study of cytotoxic CD8 clonotypes in ibrutinib-treated CLL. The table came from immunoSEQ multiplex PCR; TCRdb's copy has only in-frame clones and leaves some out. The sample lists under 150,000 clones, less than 90% seen once, with 3.3% in the top ten. This material consisted of PBMCs, taken after 24 months of ibrutinib treatment. The receptor set was obtained from a human donor with chronic lymphocytic leukemia.

The chain joins TRBV27 to TRBJ1-5; no clear D. The CDR3 covers 15 residues. Germline V gene lookup returns CDR1 MNHEY and CDR2 SMNVEV (reference sequence). Trimming pared 1 base from V and 5 bases from J, leaving 12 bases between. The CDR3 region is CASSLLGRTDQPQHF. CDR3 nucleotides: TGTGCCAGCAGTTTATTAGGGCGGACTGATCAGCCCCAGCATTTT.

This clone has just one count. The rearrangement joins TRBV25-1 to TRBJ2-7; 9 nucleotides match TRBD1. CDR3 length equals 15 residues. Germline-derived CDR1 and CDR2 are MGHDK and SYGVNS. Trimming removed 3 bases from V and 0 bases from J; junction bases left unmatched: 3. The CDR3 DNA reads TGTGCCAGCAGTGACCCGGGACAGGGCTCCTACGAGCAGTACTTC. Encoded protein: CASSDPGQGSYEQYF.

V usage is TRBV10-3 and J usage is TRBJ2-5; a possible D gene is TRBD2 (6 bases). The V gene lost 1 base and the J gene lost 5 bases, with 17 bases spanning the gap. CDR1 and CDR2 (germline): ENHRY, SYGVKD. This CDR3 is 16 amino acids long. CDR3 sequence: CAISEYDGTPSETQYF. Written as DNA, the CDR3 is TGTGCCATCAGTGAGTACGACGGGACTCCCAGCGAGACCCAGTACTTC.

CDR3 region: CASSFQRGGTYEQYF. CDR3 DNA: TGTGCCAGCAGCTTCCAGCGGGGGGGTACCTACGAGCAGTACTTC. The V gene is TRBV7-2, the J gene TRBJ2-7, with 10 bases matching TRBD2. The CDR3 totals 15 residues. Losses at the gene ends were 3 bases for V and 2 bases for J; bases not matched to a gene: 4. In germline, CDR1 is SGHTA, CDR2 FQGNSA.

In this sample, this clone turned up once. The rearrangement joins TRBV7-2 to TRBJ1-2; 7 positions match TRBD1. CDR3 length: 13 residues. The germline V gene has CDR1 SGHTA and CDR2 FQGNSA. The junction had 9 bases not matched to a gene; V was cut back by 8 bases and J by 6 bases. The CDR3 sequence: CASSVTGEDGYTF. CDR3 sequence (DNA): TGTGCCAGCTCCGTAACAGGGGAGGATGGCTACACCTTC.

The chain uses TRBV28 and TRBJ1-1; D is perhaps TRBD1 (5 bases). CDR3 length equals 17 residues. The V gene lost 7 bases and the J gene lost 6 bases, with 27 bases spanning the gap. Germline CDR1 MDHEN, CDR2 SYDVKM. The CDR3 nucleotides are TGTGCCAGCACAAGCCGGGACCCCTTAGAAAGGGACGCTGAAGCTTTCTTT. This sequence encodes CASTSRDPLERDAEAFF.

The chain is built from TRBV27 and TRBJ1-2; D gene unclear. Deletions cut 5 bases from V and 3 bases from J, with 10 bases between. Germline V gives CDR1 MNHEY, CDR2 SMNVEV (reference sequence). The CDR3 consists of 13 residues. The CDR3 sequence is CASSVSRDYGYTF. Here the CDR3 DNA reads TGTGCCAGCAGTGTCTCGAGGGACTATGGCTACACCTTC.

This chain uses TRBV9 with TRBJ2-2, with D maybe TRBD1 (5 bases). Trimming removed 3 bases from V and 5 bases from J, with 20 bases in between. Germline V lookup: CDR1 SGDLS, CDR2 YYNGEE. This CDR3 has 17 residues. The DNA of the CDR3 is TGTGCCAGCAGCGACCCAAAGGACCGACAGAGGACCGGGGAGCTGTTTTTT. Protein product: CASSDPKDRQRTGELFF.

The chain links TRBV6-4 to TRBJ2-2; the D gene is possibly TRBD2 (5 bases). This CDR3 has 14 residues. Germline V lookup: CDR1 MRHNA, CDR2 SNTAGT. V was trimmed by 0 bases and J by 4 bases, leaving 6 bases between them. The CDR3 DNA reads TGTGCCAGCAGTGACTCCCGGGGCACCGGGGAGCTGTTTTTT. Protein sequence: CASSDSRGTGELFF.